The clone carrying this T cell receptor (beta chain) was observed a handful of times. Its antigen remains unidentified. This sample was included in a study of response to subunit inactivated influenza vaccine. From the RT-PCR reads, TCRdb called clonotypes with MiXCR, one entry per CDR3 protein. The data hold about 500,000 distinct CDR3 sequences, with approximately 17% observed a single time. Trimming cost V 5 bases and J 4 bases, with 17 bases left between them. The CDR3 has 15 residues. Study outcomes and limitations: Seasonal influenza vaccination, on each occasion, was suggested by the authors to recruit few new T cells.

Here the sequenced sample was CD4+ T cells sorted from PBMCs, taken less than 30 months after vaccination. V gene TRBV12-3 or TRBV12-4 combines with J gene TRBJ1-2; D gene uncertain. This clonotype was sampled from a man aged 45 to 75 who received an inactivated influenza vaccine. The CDR3 bases are TGTGCCAGCAGTCCTACTCCCCCGGAAATCTATGGCTACACCTTC. As protein: CASSPTPPEIYGYTF.